This TCR beta chain was profiled in a study of blood T cell repertoires in COVID-19. Study context: Nucleic acid was either cDNA or gDNA, and it came from T cells, B-cell-depleted T cells, or PBMCs.

Study processing details: Amplification of reference gene primers provided the estimated nucleated cell counts. The assay was immunoSEQ multiplex PCR, and TCRdb's table has in-frame clones only and misses some. V, J and clone size derive from that table, while D and trimming were established from the DNA sequence. Among 69,000 or so clones listed, 80% to 85% were seen once. V was shortened by 0 bases and J by 6 bases, with 15 bases between the two germline ends. The germline V gene has CDR1 SGHKS and CDR2 YYEKEE (reference sequence). The CDR3 totals 15 residues. This clonotype originated in a woman older than 75 with acute or convalescent COVID-19. This rearrangement joins TRBV5-5 to TRBJ1-1; D is uncertain. Sequenced material: peripheral blood. CDR3 sequence reads: CASSLGAHRASEAFF. In DNA form, the CDR3 reads TGTGCCAGCAGCTTGGGGGCCCACCGAGCATCTGAAGCTTTCTTT.